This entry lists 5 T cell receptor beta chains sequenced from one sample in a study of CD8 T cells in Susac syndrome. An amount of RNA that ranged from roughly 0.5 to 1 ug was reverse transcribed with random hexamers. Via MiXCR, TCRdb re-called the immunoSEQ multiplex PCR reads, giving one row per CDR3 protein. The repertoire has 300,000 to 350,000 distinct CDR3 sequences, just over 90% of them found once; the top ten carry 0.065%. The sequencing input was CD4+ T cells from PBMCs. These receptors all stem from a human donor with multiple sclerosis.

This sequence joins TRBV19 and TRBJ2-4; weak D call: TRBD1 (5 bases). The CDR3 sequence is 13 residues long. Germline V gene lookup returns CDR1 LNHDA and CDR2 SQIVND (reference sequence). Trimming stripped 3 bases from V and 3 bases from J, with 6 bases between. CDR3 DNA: TGTGCCAGTAGTATTCAGGGCAAAAACATTCAGTACTTC. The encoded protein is CASSIQGKNIQYF.

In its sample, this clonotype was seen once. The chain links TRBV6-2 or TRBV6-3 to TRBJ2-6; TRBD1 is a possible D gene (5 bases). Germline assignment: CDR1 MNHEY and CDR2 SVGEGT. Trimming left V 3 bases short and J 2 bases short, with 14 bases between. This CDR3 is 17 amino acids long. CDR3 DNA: TGTGCCAGCAGTTATTATCAGGGTCCCGCTGGGGCCAACGTCCTGACTTTC. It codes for CASSYYQGPAGANVLTF.

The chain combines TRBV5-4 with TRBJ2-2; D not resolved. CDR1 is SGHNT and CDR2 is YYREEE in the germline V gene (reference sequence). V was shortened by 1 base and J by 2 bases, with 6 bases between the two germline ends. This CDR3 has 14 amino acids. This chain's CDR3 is CASSLNPNTGELFF. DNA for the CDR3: TGTGCCAGCAGCTTGAATCCTAACACCGGGGAGCTGTTTTTT.

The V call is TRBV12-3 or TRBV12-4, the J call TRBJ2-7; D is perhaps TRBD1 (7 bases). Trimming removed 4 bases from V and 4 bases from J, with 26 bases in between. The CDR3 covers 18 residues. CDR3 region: CASSWPGPNRGGSYEQYF. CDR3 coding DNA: TGTGCCAGCAGTTGGCCCGGTCCTAACAGGGGAGGTTCGTACGAGCAGTACTTC.

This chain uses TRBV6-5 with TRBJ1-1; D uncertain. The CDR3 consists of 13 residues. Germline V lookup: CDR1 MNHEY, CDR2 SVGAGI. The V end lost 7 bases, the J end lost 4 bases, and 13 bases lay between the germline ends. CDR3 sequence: CASMRLRGTEAFF. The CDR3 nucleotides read TGTGCCAGCATGAGGCTACGGGGCACTGAAGCTTTCTTT.